The 11 T cell receptor beta chains below come from one sample, sequenced in a study of shared clonotypes between healthy human individuals. This table comes from immunoSEQ multiplex PCR, and its TCRdb copy is limited to in-frame clones, with some not included. The sample lists about 1.5 million clones, approximately 98% seen once, with about 0.42% in the top ten. The source material was naive CD4+ T cells sorted from blood. Subset in this sample: CD45RA+ positively selected. Receptor source: a man aged 25-45 years in good health.

The chain has TRBV6-1 and TRBJ2-7; D gene ambiguous. Looked up from germline, CDR1 is MNHNS and CDR2 is SASEGT. The CDR3 covers 15 residues. Trimming pared 1 base from V and 0 bases from J, leaving 10 bases between. The CDR3 loop is CASSEGPGLSYEQYF. The CDR3 DNA reads as TGTGCCAGCAGTGAAGGGCCAGGCCTCTCCTACGAGCAGTACTTC.

The chain combines TRBV5-1 with TRBJ1-2, with D perhaps matching TRBD1 (6 bases). Germline CDR1 and CDR2: SGHRS and YFSETQ. With 4 bases removed from V and 2 bases from J, the gap between germline ends came to 12 bases. This CDR3 spans 14 amino acids. CDR3 nucleotide sequence: TGCGCCAGCAGCAACAACAGGGTAAACTATGGCTACACCTTC. It is translated as CASSNNRVNYGYTF.

V and J are TRBV23-1 and TRBJ2-1; D remains ambiguous. TRBV23-1 is an ORF for which the function is uncertain. The CDR3 runs to 17 residues. Trimming shortened V by 0 bases and J by 2 bases, and 14 bases separated the two germline ends. The DNA of the CDR3 is TGCGCCAGCAGTCAATCTGGGCAGAACCCGCCCTACAATGAGCAGTTCTTC. Translated: CASSQSGQNPPYNEQFF.

The rearrangement links TRBV5-1 to TRBJ2-5, with D unresolved. The CDR3 length is 14 residues. Germline V gene sequence: CDR1 SGHRS, CDR2 YFSETQ. V lost 0 bases to trimming and J lost 3 bases, with 9 bases between them. The CDR3 loop is CASSLEGSKETQYF. In DNA form, the CDR3 reads TGCGCCAGCAGCTTGGAGGGATCCAAAGAGACCCAGTACTTC. The complete variable domain, with remaining parts taken from reference TRBV5-1 and TRBJ2-5, reads KAGVTQTPRYLIKTRGQQVTLSCSPISGHRSVSWYQQTPGQGLQFLFEYFSETQRNKGNFPGRFSGRQFSNSRSEMNVSTLELGDSALYLCASSLEGSKETQYFGPGTRLLVL.

This clone was seen just once. Other DNA sequences from this sample encode an identical CDR3 as well. V is TRBV28 and J is TRBJ1-1; possibly TRBD1 for D (5 bases). The CDR3 runs 13 residues. Trimming took off 7 bases at V and 0 bases at J, with 9 bases between the two ends. The germline gives CDR1 MDHEN, CDR2 SYDVKM. CDR3 nucleotide sequence: TGTGCCAGCACGAGACAGATGAACACTGAAGCTTTCTTT. It encodes CASTRQMNTEAFF.

The V gene is TRBV11-2, the J gene TRBJ2-7; 8 bases fit TRBD1. Germline lookup yields CDR1 SGHAT and CDR2 FQNNGV. The CDR3 runs to 15 residues. After removal of 3 bases from V and 1 base from J, the junction contained 5 bases not matched to a gene. CDR3 bases: TGTGCCAGCAGCTTCTCGGACAGGGTTTCCTACGAGCAGTACTTC. Translating gives CASSFSDRVSYEQYF.

The genes are TRBV28 and TRBJ2-2; no firm D call. The V and J ends lost 4 bases and 8 bases respectively, with 14 bases between them. This CDR3 contains 14 residues. CDR1 is MDHEN, CDR2 SYDVKM, per germline. This chain's CDR3 is CASSSTRPSGELFF. Written as DNA, the CDR3 is TGTGCCAGCAGTTCAACCCGACCATCTGGGGAGCTGTTTTTT.

The chain joins TRBV29-1 to TRBJ2-1; D may correspond to TRBD1 or TRBD2 (5 bases each). Trimming pared 3 bases from V and 0 bases from J, leaving 12 bases between. The CDR3 is 15 residues long. CDR1 is SQVTM and CDR2 is ANQGSEA in the germline V gene. CDR3 DNA: TGCAGCGTTGACCACAGGACTGGCTCCTACAATGAGCAGTTCTTC. It specifies CSVDHRTGSYNEQFF.

The V gene is TRBV9, the J gene TRBJ1-1, with D unclear. CDR3 length: 16 residues. Germline V gene lookup returns CDR1 SGDLS and CDR2 YYNGEE. The V end lost 0 bases, the J end lost 0 bases, and 12 bases lay between the germline ends. CDR3 nucleotide sequence: TGTGCCAGCAGCGTAGCGCCGGATTTCGTGAACACTGAAGCTTTCTTT. Its protein is CASSVAPDFVNTEAFF.

The V gene is TRBV5-5, the J gene TRBJ2-1, with D perhaps assigned TRBD1 or TRBD2 (7 bases each). With 4 bases removed from V and 5 bases from J, the gap between germline ends came to 16 bases. This CDR3 has 15 amino acids. Germline V CDR1 and CDR2: SGHKS, YYEKEE (reference sequence). As DNA, the CDR3 is TGTGCCAGCAGCGGGAGGGGGCCGGAGGACAATGAGCAGTTCTTC. Translation gives CASSGRGPEDNEQFF.

Here the CDR3 reads CASSLRGPNQPQHF. The DNA for the CDR3 is TGTGCCAGCTCACTCCGGGGGCCCAATCAGCCCCAGCATTTT. This chain links TRBV18 with TRBJ1-5; TRBD1 is a possible D gene (6 bases). Trimming pared 4 bases from V and 3 bases from J, leaving 10 bases between. This CDR3 spans 14 amino acids. Germline V gene lookup returns CDR1 KGHSH and CDR2 LQKENI.